Each of the 6 T cell receptor beta chains below was sequenced from the same sample in a study of Ad26.COV2.S vaccination and SARS-CoV-2 variants. The repertoire was sequenced with immunoSEQ multiplex PCR; TCRdb's copy has only in-frame clones and lacks some. Among approximately 350,000 clones listed, about 80% were seen once. Treatment in this sample: some 20 received Ad26.COV2.S at low or high dose, single or two shots; a few received placebo; per-sample allocation not given. Sample collection was performed on day 63 after the first vaccine or placebo injection. The specimen was peripheral blood, collected in a trial of Ad26.COV2.S vaccine versus placebo. The source is a person between 18 and 65 years old who received the Ad26.COV2.S COVID-19 vaccine or a placebo.

The chain carries TRBV11-3 and TRBJ2-7; D may be TRBD2 (5 bases). The CDR3 covers 14 residues. V was clipped by 6 bases and J by 5 bases, with 17 bases between them. Per the germline V gene, CDR1 is SGHNT and CDR2 is YENEEA. The CDR3: CASRLGPGNHEQYF. The CDR3 DNA follows: TGTGCCAGCAGACTCGGCCCGGGGAACCACGAGCAGTACTTC.

V usage is TRBV7-6 and J usage is TRBJ1-5, with no clear D. Germline loops: CDR1 SGHVS, CDR2 FNYEAQ. The CDR3 runs 13 residues. V shed 4 bases and J shed 4 bases, with 8 bases lying between them. CDR3 loop: CASSSYHNQPQHF. CDR3 DNA sequence: TGTGCCAGCAGCTCCTACCATAATCAGCCCCAGCATTTT. The variable domain in full, completed from reference TRBV7-6 and TRBJ1-5, reads GAGVSQSPRYKVTKRGQDVALRCDPISGHVSLYWYRQALGQGPEFLTYFNYEAQQDKSGLPNDRFSAERPEGSISTLTIQRTEQRDSAMYRCASSSYHNQPQHFGDGTRLSIL.

This clone was counted between two and nine times. This sequence joins TRBV2 and TRBJ2-2; D is unresolved. Germline CDR1 and CDR2: SNHLY and FYNNEI. The CDR3 totals 14 residues. The germline V and J ends were trimmed by 4 bases and 5 bases, with 11 bases remaining between them. Written as DNA, the CDR3 is TGTGCCAGCAGTGGACGGGCTGAAACCGGGGAGCTGTTTTTT. It is translated as CASSGRAETGELFF.

The chain uses TRBV5-4 and TRBJ2-1; possible D gene TRBD1, 6 bases. V lost 3 bases, J lost 5 bases, and 9 bases lay in between. This CDR3 has 13 amino acids. CDR1 and CDR2 (germline): SGHNT, YYREEE (reference sequence). The CDR3 here is CASSSGADNEQFF. CDR3 DNA: TGTGCCAGCAGCTCAGGGGCGGACAATGAGCAGTTCTTC. Supplemented by reference TRBV5-4 and TRBJ2-1, the full variable domain reads ETGVTQSPTHLIKTRGQQVTLRCSSQSGHNTVSWYQQALGQGPQFIFQYYREEENGRGNFPPRFSGLQFPNYSSELNVNALELDDSALYLCASSSGADNEQFFGPGTRLTVL.

This clone was picked up one time. The V gene is TRBV13, the J gene TRBJ2-7, with TRBD1 identical over 9 bases. Per the germline V gene, CDR1 is PRHDT and CDR2 is FYEKMQ (reference sequence). This CDR3 region has 14 residues. V trimming: 4 bases; J trimming: 4 bases; junction bases outside the gene matches: 5. CDR3 in amino acids: CASSSGTGIYEQYF. CDR3 in DNA: TGTGCCAGCAGCTCCGGGACAGGGATTTACGAGCAGTACTTC.

This chain joins TRBV10-2 and TRBJ1-2, with D possibly matching TRBD1 (6 bases). Germline values: CDR1 WSHSY, CDR2 SAAADI. The CDR3 contains 16 residues. Trimming cost V 3 bases and J 0 bases, with 14 bases left between them. The CDR3 DNA is TGCGCCAGCAGTGAAGGTGGGGGGCCTCCTAACTATGGCTACACCTTC. Its protein is CASSEGGGPPNYGYTF.